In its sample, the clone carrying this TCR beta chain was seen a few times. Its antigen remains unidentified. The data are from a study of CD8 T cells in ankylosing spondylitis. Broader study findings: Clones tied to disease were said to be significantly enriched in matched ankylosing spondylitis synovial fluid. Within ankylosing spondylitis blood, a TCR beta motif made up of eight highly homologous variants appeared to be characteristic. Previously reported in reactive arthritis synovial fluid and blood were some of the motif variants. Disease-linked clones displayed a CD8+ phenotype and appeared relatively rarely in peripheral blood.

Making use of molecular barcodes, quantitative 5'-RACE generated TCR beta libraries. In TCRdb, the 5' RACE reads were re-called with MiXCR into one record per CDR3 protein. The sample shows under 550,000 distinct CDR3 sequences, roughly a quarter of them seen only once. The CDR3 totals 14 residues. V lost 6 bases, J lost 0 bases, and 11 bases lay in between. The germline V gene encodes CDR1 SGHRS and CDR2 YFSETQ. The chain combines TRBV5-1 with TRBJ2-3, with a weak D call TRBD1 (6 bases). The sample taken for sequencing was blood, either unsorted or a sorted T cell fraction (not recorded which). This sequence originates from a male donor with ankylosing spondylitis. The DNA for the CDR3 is TGCGCCAGCACCACCGGGACAAGCACAGATACGCAGTATTTT. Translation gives CASTTGTSTDTQYF.